These 31 T cell receptor gamma chains originate from one sample sequenced in a study of γδ T cells in repeated Plasmodium falciparum infection (dated by TCRdb to about 2021). The library was prepared using multiplex PCR. Sequencing used an Illumina MiSeq. TCRdb called clones afresh from the public reads with CATT; identical DNA rows were later merged. The sample records 20,000 to 30,000 gamma-chain clones, about 3% of which are singletons. Around a third of the sample is in the top ten clones. For bulk TCR repertoire analysis, Vgamma9/Vdelta2+ and Vdelta2-negative gammadelta T cell populations were flow-sorted out of peripheral blood mononuclear cells. Sequencing was carried out using gamma-delta T cells from blood. The receptors stem from a pool of human donors (malaria-infected and uninfected, not separated).

In its sample, this clone was seen many times. Given a far larger clone just one base away, this is likely a sequencing read error. No DNA is shown, since the ends of the CDR3 on it are uncertain; the CDR3 is the one TCRdb lists. There is no J gene call, but TRGV9 is given as the V gene. The CDR3 comprises 31 residues, both ends counted. Germline CDR1 is GITISATS and CDR2 is ISYDGTV (reference sequence). The chain's CDR3 is CALWEAIIIRNSLAVEQHLLSQVSIGRIQHF.

This clone was recorded at least ten times. In DNA form, the CDR3 reads TGTGCCACCTGGGATGGGCCCAATTTTTATTATAAGAAACTCTTT. It yields the protein CATWDGPNFYYKKLF. This rearrangement joins TRGV4 to TRGJ1 or TRGJ2. The V gene's germline CDR1 is EGSTGY and CDR2 YDSYTSSV. Trimming at V came to 0 bases and at J to 3 bases, leaving 8 bases not matched to a gene. This CDR3 has 15 residues.

Concerning this clone: TCRdb's protein, taken from a much larger clone, differs from this DNA's translation at residue 11, likely owing to a read error; the protein displayed comes from the DNA. The chain uses TRGV9 and TRGJP. In the absence of a J gene in TCRdb, the DNA was matched to germline to assign it here. The CDR3 totals 21 residues. The ends lost 0 bases at V and 5 bases at J; junction bases unmatched: 16. Germline V gene sequence: CDR1 GITISATS, CDR2 ISYDGTV (reference sequence). The CDR3 DNA is TGTGCCTTGTGGGAGGTGCATGGTTCGGTACATAAAGAGTTGGGCAAAAAAATCAAGGTATTT. Amino acid sequence: CALWEVHGSVHKELGKKIKVF.

To note about this clone: TCRdb's protein for this DNA is that of a much larger clone and differs from the translation at residue 12, likely a read error; the protein shown is the DNA translation. J is TRGJP and V is TRGV9. The J gene, missing from TCRdb, was assigned here through DNA to germline matching. The CDR3 length is 17 residues. Germline CDR1 is GITISATS and CDR2 is ISYDGTV (reference sequence). The chain's CDR3 is CALWEGMQELGRKIKVF. The CDR3 bases are TGTGCCTTGTGGGAGGGGATGCAAGAGTTGGGCAGAAAAATCAAGGTATTT.

Judged by abundance, this clone is medium-sized. This CDR3 is also generated by other DNA sequences in the sample. The V call is TRGV9, the J call TRGJ1 or TRGJ2. V shed 0 bases and J 2 bases; nucleotides not matched to a gene: 10. Germline CDR1 GITISATS, CDR2 ISYDGTV (reference sequence). There are 16 residues in the CDR3. Here the CDR3 DNA reads TGTGCCTTGTGGGAGGTGGATGTTCGTCATTATTATAAGAAACTCTTT. This encodes CALWEVDVRHYYKKLF.

This clone was counted at least ten times. This likely reflects a read error, since a far larger clone is one base away. At the DNA level, this CDR3 is encoded by other sequences in the same sample as well. The J gene was not called, though the V gene is TRGV4. The germline V gene encodes CDR1 EGSTGY and CDR2 YDSYTSSV. The CDR3 covers 13 residues. The chain's CDR3 is CATWDGRLYKKLF. For the CDR3, the DNA is TGTGCCACCTGGGATGGGCGGCTTTATAAGAAACTCTTC.

Notes on this clone: Only one base separates this from a far larger clonotype, so it likely reflects a read error. Other DNA sequences of this sample code for an identical CDR3. The V gene is TRGV3, the J gene TRGJ1 or TRGJ2. TCRdb offers no J gene call, so here the DNA was matched to germline to obtain one. In germline, CDR1 is VTNTFY, CDR2 YDVSTARD (reference sequence). The length of the CDR3 is 13 residues. The CDR3 sequence: CATWDYRYYKKLF. Here the CDR3 DNA reads TGTGCCACCTGGGACTACAGGTATTACAAGAAACTCTTT.

In its sample, this clone was seen a few times. The protein TCRdb lists belongs to a much larger clone and differs from this DNA's translation at residue 11, which points to a read error; the protein shown is made from the DNA. This chain joins TRGV9 and TRGJP1. Germline V lookup: CDR1 GITISATS, CDR2 ISYDGTV (reference sequence). CDR3 length: 17 amino acids. The CDR3 nucleotides are TGTGCCTTGTGGGAGCCCCGAACTTATACCCCTGGTTGGTTCAAGATATTT. This gives the protein CALWEPRTYTPGWFKIF.

Ten or more counts support this clone. This likely stems from a read error, as it lies one base from a far larger clone. This specimen includes other DNA sequences encoding the same CDR3. J is TRGJ1 or TRGJ2 and V is TRGV4. The CDR3 totals 15 residues. Germline V gene lookup returns CDR1 EGSTGY and CDR2 YDSYTSSV. J was trimmed by 2 bases and V by 4 bases; bases with no gene match: 11. The CDR3 protein is CATWDGPGYYYKKLF. The CDR3 DNA is TGTGCCACCTGGGACGGGCCTGGATATTATTATAAGAAACTCTTT.

This clone was detected many times. This DNA's translation differs at residue 8 from TCRdb's protein, which comes from a much larger clone; a read error is likely, and the protein shown is translated from the DNA. This chain joins TRGV3 and TRGJ1 or TRGJ2. This CDR3 has 12 residues. J was trimmed by 9 bases and V by 0 bases; bases with no gene match: 5. Germline loops: CDR1 VTNTFY, CDR2 YDVSTARD (reference sequence). CDR3 region: CATWDRHCKKLF. The CDR3 region has the DNA TGTGCCACCTGGGACAGGCACTGTAAGAAACTCTTT.

This clone rates as medium-sized. The sample has other DNA sequences that encode this CDR3 too. The V gene call is TRGV3, and the J gene call is absent. Germline CDR1 reads VTNTFY; CDR2 reads YDVSTARD (reference sequence). CDR3 length equals 9 residues. CDR3 DNA: TGTGCCACCTGGGGGCCCCGGGTCTTT. Protein sequence: CATWGPRVF.

This clone has ten or more counts. Possible read error: a much larger clone is one base away. Other nucleotide sequences from this sample produce the same CDR3. This chain links TRGV9 with TRGJ1 or TRGJ2. There are 14 residues in the CDR3. V dropped 1 base and J dropped 0; count of bases not matched to a gene: 3. Germline CDR1 is GITISATS and CDR2 is ISYDGTV (reference sequence). CDR3: CALWEVSNYYKKLF. The CDR3 DNA reads TGTGCCTTGTGGGAGGTATCGAATTATTATAAGAAACTCTTT.

As regards this clone: Since a much larger clone is just one base distant, this may be a read error. The chain carries TRGV9 and TRGJ1 or TRGJ2. The J gene was missing in TCRdb and was found by matching the end of the DNA to germline. This CDR3 is built from 15 residues. The V gene's germline CDR1 is GITISATS and CDR2 ISYDGTV (reference sequence). With 3 bases clipped from V and 2 bases from J, the junction kept 10 bases outside the gene matches. CDR3 residues: CALWELSWDYYKKLF. DNA of the CDR3: TGTGCCTTGTGGGAGCTGTCATGGGATTATTATAAGAAACTCTTT.

This clone came up many times. The same CDR3 can be traced to other DNA sequences in this sample. This sequence joins TRGV9 and TRGJ1 or TRGJ2. CDR1 and CDR2 from the germline V gene are GITISATS and ISYDGTV (reference sequence). After removal of 3 bases from V and 9 bases from J, the junction contained 5 bases not matched to a gene. The CDR3 has 11 residues. CDR3 sequence reads: CALWEFLKKLF. As DNA, the CDR3 is TGTGCCTTGTGGGAGTTTCTTAAGAAACTCTTT.

Details on this clone: The protein held in TCRdb is that of a much larger clone and does not match this DNA's translation at residue 5, likely because of a read error; the protein shown is translated from the DNA. The chain combines TRGV8 with TRGJ1 or TRGJ2. The J gene is not listed in TCRdb, so it was assigned here from a DNA match to germline. Germline V gene data show CDR1 as VENAVY and CDR2 as YDSYNSRV. CDR3 size: 14 residues. The V and J ends lost 5 bases and 0 bases, in that order; junction bases with no gene match: 7. CDR3 nucleotides: TGTGCCACCTGGGGCCATGGGAATTATTATAAGAAACTCTTT. Translation: CATWGHGNYYKKLF.

This clone was counted many times. For this DNA, TCRdb reports the protein of a much larger clone, which diverges at residue 10, most likely from a read error; the protein presented here is translated directly from the DNA. The J gene has no call, while the V gene is TRGV4. This CDR3 has 12 residues. Per germline, CDR1 EGSTGY and CDR2 YDSYTSSV. Written as DNA, the CDR3 is TGTGCCACCTGGGATAATTATTATAAGAGACTCTTT. Translated: CATWDNYYKRLF.

This clone has a count of ten or more. TCRdb pairs this DNA with a much larger clone's protein that differs at residue 6, likely a read error; the protein shown was translated from the DNA. The rearrangement links TRGV4 to TRGJ1 or TRGJ2. Germline loops: CDR1 EGSTGY, CDR2 YDSYTSSV. The ends lost 3 bases at V and 11 bases at J; junction bases unmatched: 4. This CDR3 contains 10 residues. CDR3 DNA: TGTGCCACCTGGGATCGTGAGAAACTCTTT. Amino acid sequence: CATWDREKLF.

In its sample, this clone was seen many times. A far larger clone is one nucleotide away, so this likely arose from a read error. This rearrangement joins TRGV9 to TRGJ1 or TRGJ2. Germline CDR1 GITISATS, CDR2 ISYDGTV (reference sequence). This CDR3 region has 15 residues. In DNA, the CDR3 is TGTGCCTCGTGGGAGGCAAGCCTCCCTTATTATAAGAAACTCTTT. Translation gives CASWEASLPYYKKLF.

This clone was seen at least ten times. The translation of this DNA and the TCRdb protein of a much larger clone differ at residue 3, probably owing to a read error; the protein shown here is translated from the DNA. The V call is TRGV2, the J call TRGJ1 or TRGJ2. Germline V gene data show CDR1 as EGSNGY and CDR2 as YDSYNSKV. This CDR3 is built from 15 residues. For the CDR3, the DNA is TGTGCCGCCTGGGACGGGCCAGAGAAGTATTATAAGAAACTCTTT. Its protein is CAAWDGPEKYYKKLF.

This clone was counted ten times or more. The chain joins TRGV4 to TRGJ1 or TRGJ2. With 3 bases clipped from V and 5 bases from J, the junction kept 4 bases outside the gene matches. The CDR3 contains 12 residues. CDR1 and CDR2 (germline): EGSTGY, YDSYTSSV. CDR3 in DNA: TGTGCCACCTGGGATTGGAATTATAAGAAACTCTTT. This encodes CATWDWNYKKLF.

Remarks on this clone: With a far larger clone one base away, a read error is the likely cause. Other DNA sequences within the sample encode an identical CDR3. The V and J genes are TRGV9 and TRGJ1 or TRGJ2. The J gene is absent in TCRdb and was assigned here via DNA matching to germline. This CDR3 has 13 residues. CDR1 and CDR2 from the germline V gene are GITISATS and ISYDGTV (reference sequence). CDR3 in amino acids: CALWEARYYKKLF. The CDR3 DNA follows: TGTGCCTTATGGGAGGCGAGGTATTATAAGAAACTCTTT.

This clone occurred many times. This DNA translates differently at residue 4 from the TCRdb protein, which is that of a much larger clone; a read error is likely, and the protein shown is the DNA's own translation. This chain connects TRGV4 to TRGJ1 or TRGJ2. The J gene, missing from TCRdb, was assigned here through DNA to germline matching. CDR1 and CDR2 from the germline V gene are EGSTGY and YDSYTSSV. The CDR3 totals 12 residues. CDR3 sequence: CATRDRYYKKLF. The CDR3 DNA follows: TGTGCCACCCGGGATCGGTATTATAAGAAACTCTTT.

This clone was found many times. TCRdb's protein for this DNA is that of a much larger clone and differs from the translation at residue 10, likely a read error; the protein shown is the DNA translation. V is TRGV4 and J is TRGJ1 or TRGJ2. The CDR3 has 14 residues. Germline values: CDR1 EGSTGY, CDR2 YDSYTSSV. Unmatched junction bases numbered 16, after V lost 2 bases and J lost 12 bases. As DNA, the CDR3 is TGTGCCACCTGGGATGTGGAAGTCGGAGGGCGGAAACTCTTT. This sequence encodes CATWDVEVGGRKLF.

This clone was detected many times. TCRdb's protein, taken from a much larger clone, differs from this DNA's translation at residue 15, likely owing to a read error; the protein displayed comes from the DNA. V is TRGV9 and J is TRGJP. Germline V gene sequence: CDR1 GITISATS, CDR2 ISYDGTV (reference sequence). This CDR3 comprises 18 residues. The CDR3 bases are TGTGCCTTGTGGGAGGTAAGAACGCCCCGGTTGGGCAAAAAAACCAAGGTATTT. As protein: CALWEVRTPRLGKKTKVF.

The table lists this clone with a few counts. This DNA's translation differs at residue 10 from TCRdb's protein, which comes from a much larger clone; a read error is likely, and the protein shown is translated from the DNA. The chain employs TRGV9 and TRGJ1 or TRGJ2. TCRdb supplies no J gene; here it was assigned by aligning the nucleotide sequence to germline. V was pared by 0 bases and J by 8 bases, with 10 bases of the junction left unmatched. Per germline, CDR1 GITISATS and CDR2 ISYDGTV (reference sequence). The CDR3 contains 14 residues. The CDR3 DNA is TGTGCCTTGTGGGAGGTGCATGGGAGTGATAAGAAACTCTTT. Translating it yields CALWEVHGSDKKLF.

Of note for this clone: The protein given by TCRdb reflects a much larger clone and differs at residue 8 from this DNA's translation, likely from a read error; the protein shown is the DNA's translation. V and J are TRGV9 and TRGJ1 or TRGJ2. TCRdb is silent on the J gene; assignment here came from matching the DNA to germline. Germline values: CDR1 GITISATS, CDR2 ISYDGTV (reference sequence). V was pared by 0 bases and J by 3 bases, with 29 bases of the junction left unmatched. The CDR3 runs to 22 residues. CDR3 sequence (DNA): TGTGCCTTGTGGGAGGTGCCCCTACGACGCCCTAGAAAGAAGGTCTCTTATTATAAGAAACTCTTT. Protein product: CALWEVPLRRPRKKVSYYKKLF.

This clone was counted between two and nine times. A far bigger clonotype differs at one base, so this is likely a read error. The same CDR3 arises from other DNA sequences in this sample as well. The V and J genes are TRGV3 and TRGJP2. The J gene, absent from TCRdb, was called here by matching the DNA to germline. The CDR3 loop spans 18 amino acids. Germline loops: CDR1 VTNTFY, CDR2 YDVSTARD (reference sequence). Unmatched junction bases numbered 18, after V lost 5 bases and J lost 3 bases. The CDR3 here is CATWVPLKSGGSDWIKTF. CDR3 DNA sequence: TGTGCCACCTGGGTACCTCTAAAGTCGGGTGGTAGTGATTGGATCAAGACGTTT.

Concerning this clone: TCRdb's protein, taken from a much larger clone, differs from this DNA's translation at residue 6, likely owing to a read error; the protein displayed comes from the DNA. The chain has TRGV5 and TRGJ1 or TRGJ2. The J gene, absent from TCRdb, was called here by matching the DNA to germline. The V segment lost 3 bases and the J segment 0 bases; nucleotides outside the gene matches: 17. The germline gives CDR1 VINAFY, CDR2 YDVSNSKD. The CDR3 sequence is 18 residues long. CDR3 protein: CATWDGPSKFSNYYKKLF. As DNA, the CDR3 is TGTGCCACCTGGGACGGGCCGTCCAAGTTTTCGAATTATTATAAGAAACTCTTT.

This clone was counted many times. The V call is TRGV9, the J call TRGJ1 or TRGJ2. Unmatched junction bases numbered 7, after V lost 0 bases and J lost 2 bases. The CDR3 totals 15 residues. From germline, CDR1 is GITISATS and CDR2 ISYDGTV (reference sequence). The CDR3 reads CALWEVPPHYYKKLF. In DNA form, the CDR3 reads TGTGCCTTGTGGGAGGTGCCCCCACATTATTATAAGAAACTCTTT.

This clone was detected many times. This probably arose from a read error, given a far larger clone one base away. Other nucleotide sequences from this sample produce the same CDR3. The chain employs TRGV9 and TRGJ1 or TRGJ2. TCRdb lists no J gene, so it was determined here by aligning the DNA to germline. The CDR3 runs 12 residues. Germline loops: CDR1 GITISATS, CDR2 ISYDGTV (reference sequence). This CDR3 is CALWTLLGKKLF. For the CDR3, the DNA is TGCGCCTTGTGGACCCTTTTGGGCAAGAAACTCTTT.

This clone has more than one count but fewer than ten. The protein in TCRdb stems from a much larger clone and differs at residue 17 from this DNA's translation, likely a read error; here the protein is translated from the DNA. The CDR3 is CALWEVALGRRGYTTGRFKIF. The DNA of the CDR3 is TGTGCCTTGTGGGAGGTCGCCCTAGGGCGGAGGGGGTATACCACTGGTCGGTTCAAGATATTT. The gene calls are TRGV9 and TRGJP1. TCRdb gives no J gene; it was assigned here by matching the DNA to germline. Germline V gene sequence: CDR1 GITISATS, CDR2 ISYDGTV (reference sequence). The CDR3 consists of 21 residues.